These T cell receptor beta chains were read from a single sample in a study of shared clonotypes between healthy human individuals. Only in-frame clones appear in the TCRdb table, and some are missing; sequencing was by immunoSEQ multiplex PCR. The sample includes about half a million clones, about 85% seen only once; the top ten take roughly 13%. Sample: PBMCs. The receptors shown here come from a woman in her thirties or forties in good health. Some clones in this sample may be carry-over from other donors' samples. The CDR3 runs from the conserved cysteine through the conserved F or W. A D gene is named only where the DNA matches it firmly. The size entry is marked missing in some rows and otherwise reads once, few, many or a size class.

D	V	J	size	CDR3	DNA
TRBD2	TRBV5-1	TRBJ2-7	-	CASSPTVLAGDYEQYF	TGCGCCAGCAGCCCGACGGTACTAGCGGGAGACTACGAGCAGTACTTC
TRBD1	TRBV5-8	TRBJ1-2	-	CASSLRTWTGGESYGYTF	TGTGCCAGCAGCCTGCGGACCTGGACAGGGGGCGAATCCTATGGCTACACCTTC
TRBD2	TRBV2	TRBJ2-1	-	CASSEELRPREGRDEQFF	TGTGCCAGCAGTGAAGAGCTACGGCCGCGGGAGGGCCGAGATGAGCAGTTCTTC
-	TRBV7-3	TRBJ2-3	-	CASSASVRPGDTQYF	TGTGCCAGCAGCGCAAGCGTCAGGCCGGGGGATACGCAGTATTTT
-	TRBV11-3	TRBJ1-2	-	CASSLVEATSYGYTF	TGTGCCAGCAGCTTAGTCGAGGCGACAAGCTATGGCTACACCTTC
-	TRBV19	TRBJ2-5	few	CASSIDLRGGETQYF	TGTGCCAGTAGTATAGATCTACGGGGCGGGGAGACCCAGTACTTC
-	TRBV4-3	TRBJ2-3	-	CASSQDLADTQYF	TGCGCCAGCAGCCAAGATTTGGCAGATACGCAGTATTTT
TRBD1	TRBV7-8	TRBJ1-2	once	CASSGGPQGIQGYTF	TGTGCCAGCAGCGGGGGGCCACAGGGGATACAGGGCTACACCTTC
-	TRBV2	TRBJ2-7	-	CASAFGALYEQYF	TGTGCCAGTGCTTTCGGGGCTCTCTACGAGCAGTACTTC
TRBD1	TRBV6-5	TRBJ2-7	-	CASRSTGGERHEQYF	TGTGCCAGCAGATCCACAGGGGGCGAAAGACACGAGCAGTACTTC
TRBD2	TRBV10-3	TRBJ2-1	-	CAISEVAGLGQFF	TGTGCCATCAGTGAGGTAGCGGGCCTCGGTCAGTTCTTC
TRBD2	TRBV30	TRBJ2-2	-	CAWRYSGTGGELFF	TGTGCCTGGAGATATAGCGGGACGGGCGGGGAGCTGTTTTTT
-	TRBV19	TRBJ1-4	-	CASSDRHSATNEKLFF	TGTGCCAGTAGTGACCGACACAGTGCAACTAATGAAAAACTGTTTTTT
-	TRBV7-2	TRBJ2-6	few	CASSLSLFGLSGANVLTF	TGTGCCAGCAGCTTAAGTCTCTTCGGACTCTCTGGGGCCAACGTCCTGACTTTC
-	TRBV14	TRBJ2-2	-	CASSRTLIGTGELFF	TGTGCCAGCAGCAGAACCCTCATAGGCACCGGGGAGCTGTTTTTT
-	TRBV28	TRBJ2-1	-	CASSAQGFSYNEQFF	TGTGCCAGCAGCGCACAGGGATTTTCATACAATGAGCAGTTCTTC
-	TRBV27	TRBJ2-7	-	CASGDSTLVGEQYF	TGTGCCAGCGGAGACTCGACTCTAGTAGGCGAGCAGTACTTC
-	TRBV4-2	TRBJ1-4	-	CASSQAGGDEKLFF	TGTGCCAGCAGCCAGGCGGGGGGTGATGAAAAACTGTTTTTT
-	TRBV4-2	TRBJ2-5	-	CASSQDEYARRETQYF	TGTGCCAGCAGCCAAGATGAGTACGCTCGTCGAGAGACCCAGTACTTC
-	TRBV4-1	TRBJ2-7	-	CASSRQVAYEQYF	TGCGCCAGCAGCCGCCAGGTTGCCTACGAGCAGTACTTC
-	TRBV30	TRBJ1-6	-	CAWSVPGGNSPLHF	TGTGCCTGGAGTGTACCGGGCGGCAATTCACCCCTCCACTTT
-	TRBV11-2	TRBJ2-2	-	CASSLGAWRGDNTGELFF	TGTGCCAGCAGCTTAGGGGCTTGGCGCGGAGATAACACCGGGGAGCTGTTTTTT
-	TRBV28	TRBJ2-4	-	CASSPGGVTKNIQYF	TGTGCCAGCAGTCCTGGGGGAGTAACCAAAAACATTCAGTACTTC